A single sample gave rise to the 10 T cell receptor beta chains below, sequenced in a study of cytomegalovirus exposure and HLA in healthy donors. Profiled with immunoSEQ multiplex PCR; TCRdb holds only in-frame clones, not every one. Here the sample spans approximately 62,000 clones, roughly 94% being singletons. Sequenced sample: PBMCs. Receptors were obtained from a woman aged 18 to 35 in good health and CMV-seronegative.

The chain combines TRBV7-9 with TRBJ1-4, with D possibly TRBD1 on 6 matching bases. V was trimmed by 7 bases and J by 6 bases, leaving 12 bases between them. This CDR3 has 13 amino acids. In germline, CDR1 is SEHNR, CDR2 FQNEAQ (reference sequence). CDR3 sequence reads: CASKQGTDEKLFF. The CDR3 bases are TGTGCCAGCAAACAGGGTACGGATGAAAAACTGTTTTTT.

Here the CDR3 reads CASSAQAGTSFNEQFF. CDR3 DNA sequence: TGTGCCAGCAGTGCCCAAGCAGGGACTAGCTTCAATGAGCAGTTCTTC. The rearrangement uses TRBV2 and TRBJ2-1; 9 bases match TRBD2. The germline V gene has CDR1 SNHLY and CDR2 FYNNEI. The junction had 10 bases not matched to a gene; V was cut back by 4 bases and J by 6 bases. This CDR3 is built from 16 residues.

The chain has TRBV28 and TRBJ2-7; tentative D call: TRBD2 (5 bases). Trimming removed 1 base from V and 5 bases from J, with 15 bases in between. The germline V gene has CDR1 MDHEN and CDR2 SYDVKM. This CDR3 is 15 amino acids long. CDR3 nucleotide sequence: TGTGCCAGCAGTTTATATCCTGAGGGTGGGAACGAGCAGTACTTC. It specifies CASSLYPEGGNEQYF.

The chain is built from TRBV28 and TRBJ2-6; possible D gene TRBD1, 6 bases. CDR3 size: 16 residues. With 6 bases removed from V and 2 bases from J, the gap between germline ends came to 14 bases. Germline lookup yields CDR1 MDHEN and CDR2 SYDVKM. The chain's CDR3 is CASRRPQGAGANVLTF. The CDR3 DNA reads as TGTGCCAGCAGACGACCACAGGGCGCTGGGGCCAACGTCCTGACTTTC.

V gene TRBV28 combines with J gene TRBJ2-2; the D is unclear. Germline V CDR1 and CDR2: MDHEN, SYDVKM. The CDR3 totals 15 residues. V lost 2 bases, J lost 7 bases, and 14 bases lay in between. The CDR3 protein is CASSLASLESGELFF. CDR3 nucleotide sequence: TGTGCCAGCAGTTTAGCCTCCCTAGAGAGCGGGGAGCTGTTTTTT.

V is TRBV28 and J is TRBJ2-2, with D unresolved. Trimming pared 5 bases from V and 6 bases from J, leaving 10 bases between. Per germline, CDR1 MDHEN and CDR2 SYDVKM. CDR3 length: 13 residues. CDR3 DNA sequence: TGTGCCAGCAGTGCCACTTCTTCCGGGGAGCTGTTTTTT. Its translation is CASSATSSGELFF.

The chain combines TRBV30 with TRBJ2-7; no firm D call. Trimming pared 2 bases from V and 7 bases from J, leaving 12 bases between. Germline V CDR1 and CDR2: GTSNPN, SVGIG (reference sequence). This CDR3 comprises 12 residues. CDR3 DNA: TGTGCCTGGAGTCTCTCCTCCCGGGAGCAGTACTTC. It encodes CAWSLSSREQYF.

CDR3 sequence reads: CAIVSPHLTLADVTDTQYF. The CDR3 DNA reads TGTGCCATCGTGTCCCCCCATCTTACTCTAGCGGACGTCACAGATACGCAGTATTTT. The chain uses TRBV10-3 and TRBJ2-3, with TRBD2 matching 7 bases. The CDR3 contains 19 residues. Germline V gene sequence: CDR1 ENHRY, CDR2 SYGVKD. V lost 8 bases and J lost 2; bases outside the gene matches: 22.

The chain employs TRBV9 and TRBJ1-4, with 10 bases identical to TRBD1. Germline lookup yields CDR1 SGDLS and CDR2 YYNGEE. V gave up 4 bases and J gave up 7 bases; unmatched junction bases: 7. CDR3 length: 15 residues. CDR3 sequence: CASSPEGQGREKLFF. DNA for the CDR3: TGTGCCAGCAGCCCGGAGGGACAGGGGCGTGAAAAACTGTTTTTT.

The V gene is TRBV7-3, the J gene TRBJ2-3, with 9 bases matching TRBD1. Germline trimming cut 3 bases from V and 0 bases from J; bases unmatched to any gene: 1. The CDR3 spans 15 residues. CDR1 SGHTA and CDR2 FQGTGA come from the germline V gene. In nucleotides, the CDR3 is TGTGCCAGCAGCTTGGACAGGGGAAGCACAGATACGCAGTATTTT. Translating gives CASSLDRGSTDTQYF.